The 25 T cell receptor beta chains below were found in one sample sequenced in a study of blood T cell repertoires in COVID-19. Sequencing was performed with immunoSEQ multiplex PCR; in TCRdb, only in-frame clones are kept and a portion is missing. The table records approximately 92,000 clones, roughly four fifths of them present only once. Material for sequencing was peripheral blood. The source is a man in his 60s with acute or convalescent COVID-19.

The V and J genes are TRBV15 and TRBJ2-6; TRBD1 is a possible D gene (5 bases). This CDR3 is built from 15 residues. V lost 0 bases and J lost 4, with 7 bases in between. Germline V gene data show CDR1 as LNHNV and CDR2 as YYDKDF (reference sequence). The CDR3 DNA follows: TGTGCCACCAGCAGAGACCGGACAGGGGCCAACGTCCTGACTTTC. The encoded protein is CATSRDRTGANVLTF.

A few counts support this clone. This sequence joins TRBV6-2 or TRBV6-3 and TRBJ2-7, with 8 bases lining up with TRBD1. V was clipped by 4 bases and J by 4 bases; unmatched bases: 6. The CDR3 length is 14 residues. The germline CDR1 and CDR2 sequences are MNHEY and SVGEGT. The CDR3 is CASSFGRGQYEQYV. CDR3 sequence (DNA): TGTGCCAGCAGTTTCGGCAGGGGGCAGTACGAGCAGTACGTC.

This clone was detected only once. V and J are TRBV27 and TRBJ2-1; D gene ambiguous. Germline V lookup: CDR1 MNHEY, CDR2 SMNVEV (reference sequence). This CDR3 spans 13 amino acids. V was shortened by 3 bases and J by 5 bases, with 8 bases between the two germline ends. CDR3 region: CASSFTENNEQFF. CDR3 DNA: TGTGCCAGCAGTTTTACAGAGAACAATGAGCAGTTCTTC.

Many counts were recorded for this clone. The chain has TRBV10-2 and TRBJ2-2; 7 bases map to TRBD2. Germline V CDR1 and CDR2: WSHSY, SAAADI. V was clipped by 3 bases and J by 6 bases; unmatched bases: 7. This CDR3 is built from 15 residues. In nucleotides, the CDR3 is TGCGCCAGCAGTGACGCGGGAGTAATCGCCGGGGAGCTGTTTTTT. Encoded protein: CASSDAGVIAGELFF.

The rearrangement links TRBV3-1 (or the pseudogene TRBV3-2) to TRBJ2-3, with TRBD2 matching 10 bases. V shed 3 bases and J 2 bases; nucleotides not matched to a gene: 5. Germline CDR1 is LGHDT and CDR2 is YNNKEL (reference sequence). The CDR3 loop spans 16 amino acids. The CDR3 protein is CASSHGLADLTDTQYF. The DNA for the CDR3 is TGTGCCAGCAGCCACGGACTAGCGGACCTCACAGATACGCAGTATTTT.

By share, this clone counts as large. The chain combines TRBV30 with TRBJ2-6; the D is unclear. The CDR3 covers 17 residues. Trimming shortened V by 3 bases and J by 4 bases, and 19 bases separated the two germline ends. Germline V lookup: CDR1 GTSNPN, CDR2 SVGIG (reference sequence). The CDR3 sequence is CAWSLTGSYLGANVLTF. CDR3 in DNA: TGTGCCTGGAGCCTAACCGGGTCTTATTTAGGGGCCAACGTCCTGACTTTC.

The CDR3 loop is CASWTGQSSPLHF. The CDR3 coding sequence is TGCGCCAGCTGGACAGGGCAATCTTCACCCCTCCACTTT. The rearrangement links TRBV10-2 to TRBJ1-6, with 8 nucleotides matching TRBD1. V dropped 8 bases and J dropped 9; count of bases not matched to a gene: 6. There are 13 residues in the CDR3. Looked up from germline, CDR1 is WSHSY and CDR2 is SAAADI.

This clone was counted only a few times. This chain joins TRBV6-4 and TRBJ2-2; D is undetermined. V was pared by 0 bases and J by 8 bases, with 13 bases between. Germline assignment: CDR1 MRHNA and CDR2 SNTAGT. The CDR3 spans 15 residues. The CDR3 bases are TGTGCCAGCAGTGACTCGGCAAATCGTCCGGGGGAGCTGTTTTTT. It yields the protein CASSDSANRPGELFF.

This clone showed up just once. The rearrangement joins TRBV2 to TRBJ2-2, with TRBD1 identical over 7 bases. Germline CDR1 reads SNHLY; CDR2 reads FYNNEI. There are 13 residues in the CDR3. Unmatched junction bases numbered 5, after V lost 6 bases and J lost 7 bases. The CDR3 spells CASSTGVVGELFF. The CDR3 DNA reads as TGTGCCAGCAGCACAGGGGTCGTCGGGGAGCTGTTTTTT. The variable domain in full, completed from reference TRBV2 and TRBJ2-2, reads EPEVTQTPSHQVTQMGQEVILRCVPISNHLYFYWYRQILGQKVEFLVSFYNNEISEKSEIFDDQFSVERPDGSNFTLKIRSTKLEDSAMYFCASSTGVVGELFFGEGSRLTVL.

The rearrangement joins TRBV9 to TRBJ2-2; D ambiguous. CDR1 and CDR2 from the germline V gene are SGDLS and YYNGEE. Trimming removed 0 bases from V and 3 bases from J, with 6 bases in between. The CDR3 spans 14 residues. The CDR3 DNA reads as TGTGCCAGCAGCGTAGGGGCAGACACCGGGGAGCTGTTTTTT. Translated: CASSVGADTGELFF.

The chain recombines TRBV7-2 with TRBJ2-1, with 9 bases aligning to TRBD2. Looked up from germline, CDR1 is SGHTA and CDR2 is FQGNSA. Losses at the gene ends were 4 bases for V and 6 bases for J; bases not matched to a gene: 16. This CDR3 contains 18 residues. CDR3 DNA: TGTGCCAGCAGCTGGGGAGGGGCTAGCGGGGTTCAAGGCAATGAGCAGTTCTTC. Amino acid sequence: CASSWGGASGVQGNEQFF.

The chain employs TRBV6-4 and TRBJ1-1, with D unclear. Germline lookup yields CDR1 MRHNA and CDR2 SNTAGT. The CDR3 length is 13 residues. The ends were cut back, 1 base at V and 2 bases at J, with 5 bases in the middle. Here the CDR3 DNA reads TGTGCCAGCAGTGACTTTGGCAACACTGAAGCTTTCTTT. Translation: CASSDFGNTEAFF.

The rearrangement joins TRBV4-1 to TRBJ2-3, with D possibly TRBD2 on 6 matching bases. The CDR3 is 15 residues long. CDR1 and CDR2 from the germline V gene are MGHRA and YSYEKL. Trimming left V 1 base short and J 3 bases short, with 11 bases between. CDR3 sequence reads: CASSQAGSGTDTQYF. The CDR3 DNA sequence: TGCGCCAGCAGCCAAGCCGGTAGCGGTACAGATACGCAGTATTTT.

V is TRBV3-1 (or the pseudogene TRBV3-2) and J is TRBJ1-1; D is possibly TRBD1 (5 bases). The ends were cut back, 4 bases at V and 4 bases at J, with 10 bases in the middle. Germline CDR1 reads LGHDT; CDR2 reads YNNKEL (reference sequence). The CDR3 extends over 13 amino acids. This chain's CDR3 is CASSPLGGTEAFF. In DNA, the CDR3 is TGTGCCAGCAGCCCTCTGGGGGGCACTGAAGCTTTCTTT.

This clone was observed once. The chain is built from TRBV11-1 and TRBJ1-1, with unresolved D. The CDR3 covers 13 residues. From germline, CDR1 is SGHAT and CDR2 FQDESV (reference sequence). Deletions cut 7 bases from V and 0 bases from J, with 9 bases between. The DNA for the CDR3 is TGTGCCAGCACGAGTTACCTGAACACTGAAGCTTTCTTT. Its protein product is CASTSYLNTEAFF.

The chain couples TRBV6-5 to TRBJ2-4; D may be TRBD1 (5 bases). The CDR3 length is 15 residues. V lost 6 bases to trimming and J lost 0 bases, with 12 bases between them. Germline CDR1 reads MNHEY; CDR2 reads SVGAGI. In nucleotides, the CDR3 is TGTGCCAGCAGCCCAGGGAAAGTAGCCAAAAACATTCAGTACTTC. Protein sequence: CASSPGKVAKNIQYF.

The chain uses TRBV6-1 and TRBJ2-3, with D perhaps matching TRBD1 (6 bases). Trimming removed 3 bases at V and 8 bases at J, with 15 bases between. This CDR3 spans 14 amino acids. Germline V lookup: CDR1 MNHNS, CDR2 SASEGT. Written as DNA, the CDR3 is TGTGCCAGCAGTGACCGACAGGCGCTGGGTACGCAGTATTTT. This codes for CASSDRQALGTQYF.

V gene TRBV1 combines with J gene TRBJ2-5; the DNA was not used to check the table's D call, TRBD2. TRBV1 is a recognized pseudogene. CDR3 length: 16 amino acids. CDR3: CTSSHFLAGGTETQYF. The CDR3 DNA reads TGCACCAGCAGCCATTTCCTAGCGGGAGGGACAGAGACCCAGTACTTC.

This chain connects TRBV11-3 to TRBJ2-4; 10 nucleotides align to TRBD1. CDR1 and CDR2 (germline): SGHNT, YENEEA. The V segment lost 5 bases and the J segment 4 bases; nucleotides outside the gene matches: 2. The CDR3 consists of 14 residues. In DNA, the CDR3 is TGTGCCAGCAGCGAGGGACAGGGGAAAAACATTCAGTACTTC. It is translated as CASSEGQGKNIQYF. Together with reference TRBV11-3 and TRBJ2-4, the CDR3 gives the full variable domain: EAGVVQSPRYKIIEKKQPVAFWCNPISGHNTLYWYLQNLGQGPELLIRYENEEAVDDSQLPKDRFSAERLKGVDSTLKIQPAELGDSAVYLCASSEGQGKNIQYFGAGTRLSVL.

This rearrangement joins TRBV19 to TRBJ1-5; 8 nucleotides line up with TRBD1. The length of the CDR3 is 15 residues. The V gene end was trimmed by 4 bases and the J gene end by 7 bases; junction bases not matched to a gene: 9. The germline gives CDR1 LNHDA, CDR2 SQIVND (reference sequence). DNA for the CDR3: TGTGCCAGTAGTACAGGGGGCGCGAGGTGGCAGCCCCAGCATTTT. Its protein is CASSTGGARWQPQHF.

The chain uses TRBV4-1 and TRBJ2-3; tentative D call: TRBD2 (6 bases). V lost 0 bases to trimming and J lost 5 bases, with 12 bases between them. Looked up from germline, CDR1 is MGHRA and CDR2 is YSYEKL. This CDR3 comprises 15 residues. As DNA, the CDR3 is TGCGCCAGCAGCCAAGAAGGACGGGAGTTAGATACGCAGTATTTT. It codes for CASSQEGRELDTQYF.

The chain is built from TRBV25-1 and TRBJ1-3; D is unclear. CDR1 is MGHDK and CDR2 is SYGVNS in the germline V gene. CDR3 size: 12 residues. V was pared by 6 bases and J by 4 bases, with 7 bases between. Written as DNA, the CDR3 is TGTGCCAGCAGAACAGAGGGAAACACCATATATTTT. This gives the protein CASRTEGNTIYF.

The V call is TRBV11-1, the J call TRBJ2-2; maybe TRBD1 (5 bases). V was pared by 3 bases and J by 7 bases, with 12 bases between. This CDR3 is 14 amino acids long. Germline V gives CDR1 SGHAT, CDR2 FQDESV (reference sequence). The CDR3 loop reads CASSFVEGDGELFF. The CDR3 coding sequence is TGTGCCAGCAGCTTCGTCGAAGGGGACGGGGAGCTGTTTTTT.

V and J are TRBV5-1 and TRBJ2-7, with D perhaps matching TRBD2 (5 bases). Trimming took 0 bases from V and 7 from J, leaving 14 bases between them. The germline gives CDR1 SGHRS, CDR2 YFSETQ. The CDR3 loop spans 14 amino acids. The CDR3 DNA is TGCGCCAGCAGCTTGGTTGAGAGGAGAGGGGAGCAGTACTTC. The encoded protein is CASSLVERRGEQYF.

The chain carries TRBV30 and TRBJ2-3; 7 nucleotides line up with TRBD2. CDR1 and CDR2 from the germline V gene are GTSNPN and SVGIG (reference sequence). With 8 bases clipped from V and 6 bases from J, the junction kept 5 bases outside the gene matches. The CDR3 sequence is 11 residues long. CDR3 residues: CAGGGSDTQYF. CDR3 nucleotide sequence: TGTGCCGGGGGGGGTAGCGATACGCAGTATTTT.